This TCR beta chain was retrieved from a study of cytomegalovirus exposure and HLA in healthy donors. Sequencing was performed with immunoSEQ multiplex PCR; in TCRdb, only in-frame clones are kept and a portion is missing. The repertoire consists of 100,000 to 150,000 clones, with about 88% occurring once and the leading ten covering 1.1%. This CDR3 is built from 14 residues. Trimming cost V 4 bases and J 6 bases; bases outside gene matches: 4. Looked up from germline, CDR1 is SGHRS and CDR2 is YFSETQ. The chain has TRBV5-1 and TRBJ2-1, with 10 bases lining up with TRBD2. The source is a woman younger than 30 in good health and CMV-seronegative. The sequenced material came from PBMCs. For the CDR3, the DNA is TGCGCCAGCAGCACCCCTAGCGGGAGCAATGAGCAGTTCTTC. It translates to CASSTPSGSNEQFF.